This T cell receptor (beta chain) was captured in a study of blood T cell repertoires in COVID-19. Across the whole study: The origin of the acute and convalescent COVID-19 samples was the United States, Italy and Spain.

This clone turned up a few times. Two consecutive negative NP/OP PCR tests, clearance, or resolved symptoms defined Cohort 3 recovery. Original processing methods: Reference gene primer amplification in the assay estimated nucleated cell counts. Generated by immunoSEQ multiplex PCR, the TCRdb table keeps only in-frame clones and is missing some. D and trimming come from the DNA, and the V and J calls and clone size come from that table. The sample lists roughly 180,000 clones, 85% occurring once. The CDR3 has 13 residues. The germline CDR1 and CDR2 sequences are GTSNPN and SVGIG (reference sequence). Trimming left V 2 bases short and J 4 bases short, with 11 bases between.

The V gene is TRBV30, the J gene TRBJ1-2; unclear D gene. The sequenced sample consisted of PBMCs or T cells enriched from blood (not recorded which). The TCR originated in a man aged 35 to 55 who had recovered from COVID-19. The CDR3 here is CAWSWQYLYGYTF. In nucleotides, the CDR3 is TGTGCCTGGAGTTGGCAGTACCTCTATGGCTACACCTTC.